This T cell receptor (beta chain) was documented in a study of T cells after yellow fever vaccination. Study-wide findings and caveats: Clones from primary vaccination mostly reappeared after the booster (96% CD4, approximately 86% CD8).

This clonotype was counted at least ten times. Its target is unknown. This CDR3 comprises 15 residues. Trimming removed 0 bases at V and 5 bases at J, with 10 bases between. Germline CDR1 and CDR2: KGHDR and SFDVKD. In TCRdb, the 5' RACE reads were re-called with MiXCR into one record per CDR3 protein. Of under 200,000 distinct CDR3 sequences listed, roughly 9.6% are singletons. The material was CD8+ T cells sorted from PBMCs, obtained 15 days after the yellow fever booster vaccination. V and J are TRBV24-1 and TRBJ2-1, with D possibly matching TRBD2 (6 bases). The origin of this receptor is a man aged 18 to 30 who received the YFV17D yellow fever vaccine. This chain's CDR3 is CATSDLGRDHNEQFF. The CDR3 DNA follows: TGTGCCACCAGTGATTTGGGGCGGGACCACAATGAGCAGTTCTTC.